This T cell receptor beta chain emerged from a study of identical twins. Study-wide results and caveats: Reduced insertions were recorded for abundant cord blood beta clonotypes, with no such pattern in memory repertoires.

This clonotype has more than one count but fewer than ten. The antigen remains undetermined. The CDR3 spans 15 residues. V lost 4 bases and J lost 0, with 12 bases in between. In TCRdb, the 5' RACE reads were re-called with MiXCR into one record per CDR3 protein. The sample holds roughly 500,000 distinct CDR3 sequences, about 20% seen once. The sample also formed part of further work on T cells expressing NK-cell markers. That work adds: Clarity on HCMV specificity was lacking for the expanded NKG2C+ T cell clones.

V is TRBV12-3 or TRBV12-4 and J is TRBJ1-2, with D unresolved. This clonotype originated in a woman aged 18-29 years in good health. The sample was CD4+ T cells sorted from blood. CDR3 sequence (DNA): TGTGCCAGCAGTTCTCCCGAACGCACTAACTATGGCTACACCTTC. Amino acids: CASSSPERTNYGYTF.